The 18 T cell receptor beta chains below were found in one sample sequenced in a study of identical twins. TCRdb recomputed calls from the 5' RACE reads with MiXCR, one row per CDR3 protein. The sample carries about 690,000 distinct CDR3 sequences, around 21% recorded once. This sample was also put to use in a study of T cells expressing NK-cell markers.

What was sequenced was PBMCs. These TCRs come from a woman under 30 in good health.

The gene calls are TRBV29-1 and TRBJ2-3; 7 bases are shared with TRBD1. Germline loops: CDR1 SQVTM, CDR2 ANQGSEA. V was clipped by 6 bases and J by 5 bases; unmatched bases: 5. The CDR3 totals 12 residues. In DNA form, the CDR3 reads TGCAGCGTAGGGGGCGGTCGAGATACGCAGTATTTT. It encodes CSVGGGRDTQYF.

This clonotype was seen many times. This chain joins TRBV12-3 or TRBV12-4 and TRBJ2-7, with 7 bases fitting TRBD1. The CDR3 covers 14 residues. Trimming took 5 bases from V and 3 from J; bases not matched to a gene: 7. This chain's CDR3 is CASSPGQGVYEQYF. The CDR3 DNA reads TGTGCCAGCAGTCCCGGCCAGGGGGTCTACGAGCAGTACTTC.

This clonotype was recorded at least ten times. The V and J genes are TRBV10-1 and TRBJ2-3; 12 bases agree with TRBD2. Trimming at V came to 5 bases and at J to 5 bases, leaving 5 bases not matched to a gene. The germline V gene has CDR1 WNHNN and CDR2 SYGVQD (reference sequence). This CDR3 has 15 amino acids. The CDR3 sequence: CASSRTSGAQDTQYF. For the CDR3, the DNA is TGCGCCAGCAGTCGGACTAGCGGGGCCCAAGATACGCAGTATTTT.

The table lists this clonotype with a few counts. The V gene is TRBV20-1, the J gene TRBJ2-7; 10 bases are a match to TRBD2. Germline V gene data show CDR1 as DFQATT and CDR2 as SNEGSKA (reference sequence). There are 17 residues in the CDR3. Trimming took 2 bases from V and 1 from J; bases not matched to a gene: 11. Here the CDR3 reads CSARPRGSGRQSYEQYF. CDR3 sequence (DNA): TGCAGTGCTAGACCCCGGGGTAGCGGGAGGCAGTCCTACGAGCAGTACTTC.

This clonotype was found a few times. V and J are TRBV7-8 and TRBJ2-2; either TRBD1 or TRBD2 may supply D (5 bases each). This CDR3 is 13 amino acids long. Germline CDR1 and CDR2: SGHVS and FQNEAQ. The V end lost 5 bases, the J end lost 4 bases, and 8 bases lay between the germline ends. The CDR3 region is CASSPGPTGELFF. DNA of the CDR3: TGTGCCAGCAGCCCGGGACCCACCGGGGAGCTGTTTTTT.

The rearrangement joins TRBV29-1 to TRBJ1-1; D is possibly TRBD1 (6 bases). The V end lost 4 bases, the J end lost 11 bases, and 14 bases lay between the germline ends. CDR1 is SQVTM, CDR2 ANQGSEA, per germline. This CDR3 region has 11 residues. CDR3 in DNA: TGCAGCGTTGGTTGGACAGCCGAGGCTTTCTTT. Its protein product is CSVGWTAEAFF.

This clonotype was seen a handful of times. The V and J genes are TRBV20-1 and TRBJ2-5; 7 bases match TRBD1. Germline V lookup: CDR1 DFQATT, CDR2 SNEGSKA (reference sequence). This CDR3 comprises 14 residues. Trimming at V came to 5 bases and at J to 6 bases, leaving 12 bases not matched to a gene. The DNA of the CDR3 is TGCAGTGCTCCCCGGGACAGCCTCCGGAAGACCCAGTACTTC. This encodes CSAPRDSLRKTQYF.

This clonotype was counted only a few times. The V gene is TRBV4-2, the J gene TRBJ2-1; 10 bases are shared with TRBD2. The trim removed 0 bases at V and 9 bases at J, leaving 5 bases unmatched. CDR1 and CDR2 from the germline V gene are LGHNA and YNFKEQ. CDR3 size: 15 residues. The CDR3 DNA sequence: TGTGCCAGCAGCCAAGATAGCGGGGGGAGACGTGAGCAGTTCTTC. It is translated as CASSQDSGGRREQFF.

This clonotype was seen more than once but under ten times. The chain joins TRBV12-3 or TRBV12-4 to TRBJ2-3; unclear D gene. There are 13 residues in the CDR3. Trimming removed 6 bases at V and 8 bases at J, with 15 bases between. CDR3 residues: CASSTSWAGTQYF. The CDR3 nucleotides are TGTGCCAGCAGCACTTCCTGGGCTGGTACGCAGTATTTT.

A few counts support this clonotype. V and J are TRBV6-5 and TRBJ2-1; D uncertain. Germline CDR1 MNHEY, CDR2 SVGAGI. The CDR3 spans 17 residues. The V end lost 0 bases, the J end lost 2 bases, and 14 bases lay between the germline ends. In DNA form, the CDR3 reads TGTGCCAGCAGTTACTCGCGAAGATTTGAAGCCTACAATGAGCAGTTCTTC. This gives the protein CASSYSRRFEAYNEQFF.

The genes are TRBV10-3 and TRBJ2-1; 10 bases fit TRBD2. Germline V gene lookup returns CDR1 ENHRY and CDR2 SYGVKD. The junction had 2 bases not matched to a gene; V was cut back by 1 base and J by 2 bases. The length of the CDR3 is 16 residues. The CDR3 coding sequence is TGTGCCATCAGTGAGTATAGCGGGAGGACCTACAATGAGCAGTTCTTC. It yields the protein CAISEYSGRTYNEQFF.

The V gene is TRBV10-3, the J gene TRBJ2-2, with D tentatively TRBD2 (6 bases). Germline V gene data show CDR1 as ENHRY and CDR2 as SYGVKD. The V gene lost 4 bases and the J gene lost 4 bases, with 13 bases spanning the gap. There are 15 residues in the CDR3. The CDR3 protein is CAISGGLLTTGELFF. As DNA, the CDR3 is TGTGCCATCAGTGGGGGACTCCTCACCACCGGGGAGCTGTTTTTT.

The chain carries TRBV12-3 or TRBV12-4 and TRBJ1-2; D gene uncertain. V lost 2 bases, J lost 8 bases, and 12 bases lay in between. This CDR3 comprises 13 residues. Here the CDR3 reads CASSLTHFAGYTF. The CDR3 DNA reads TGTGCCAGCAGTTTAACCCATTTCGCCGGCTACACCTTC.

For the CDR3, the DNA is TGCAGTGCTTCCGACTCGCAAGAGACCCAGTACTTC. Amino acids: CSASDSQETQYF. V and J are TRBV20-1 and TRBJ2-5; D is undetermined. V dropped 5 bases and J dropped 2 bases, with 9 bases sitting between them. In germline, CDR1 is DFQATT, CDR2 SNEGSKA (reference sequence). The CDR3 runs to 12 residues.

The chain carries TRBV20-1 and TRBJ2-1; 8 bases align to TRBD2. CDR1 DFQATT and CDR2 SNEGSKA come from the germline V gene (reference sequence). The V and J ends lost 2 bases and 1 base, in that order; junction bases with no gene match: 10. There are 17 residues in the CDR3. The CDR3 loop reads CSARSRAGAQSYNEQFF. The CDR3 region has the DNA TGCAGTGCTAGATCCCGAGCGGGGGCCCAGTCCTACAATGAGCAGTTCTTC.

The chain couples TRBV5-8 to TRBJ2-3; D is perhaps TRBD2 (5 bases). This CDR3 is 16 amino acids long. Germline loops: CDR1 SGHTS, CDR2 YDEGEE. Trimming took 2 bases from V and 7 from J, leaving 20 bases between them. CDR3 DNA: TGTGCCAGCAGCTTTCCGGGATCCTCTCCTTCTTATACGCAGTATTTT. This gives the protein CASSFPGSSPSYTQYF. Full variable domain (remainder filled in from reference TRBV5-8 and TRBJ2-3): EAGVTQSPTHLIKTRGQQATLRCSPISGHTSVYWYQQALGLGLQFLLWYDEGEERNRGNFPPRFSGRQFPNYSSELNVNALELEDSALYLCASSFPGSSPSYTQYFGPGTRLTVL.

This clonotype occurred a few times. The chain couples TRBV10-3 to TRBJ1-2; tentatively, D is TRBD1 (5 bases). CDR1 ENHRY and CDR2 SYGVKD come from the germline V gene. V dropped 6 bases and J dropped 8 bases, with 13 bases sitting between them. The CDR3 is made up of 12 amino acids. For the CDR3, the DNA is TGTGCCATCAGCCAGGGCCAGCGGGGCTACACCTTC. Amino acid sequence: CAISQGQRGYTF.

The chain couples TRBV12-3 or TRBV12-4 to TRBJ2-5, with D tentatively TRBD1 (5 bases). This CDR3 spans 17 amino acids. V was pared by 1 base and J by 1 base, with 16 bases between. CDR3: CASSLEHLYRSQETQYF. The CDR3 nucleotides are TGTGCCAGCAGTTTAGAGCATTTATACAGGAGCCAAGAGACCCAGTACTTC.